This T cell receptor beta chain emerged from a study of T-cell reconstitution after alpha-beta-depleted transplantation in children. Unique molecular identifiers were incorporated when the TCRbeta library was constructed. TCRdb re-called the PCR reads through MiXCR, storing one row per CDR3 protein. Of some 830,000 distinct CDR3 sequences detected, 16% appear once; the ten largest clones hold roughly 5%. Germline assignment: CDR1 MNHNS and CDR2 SASEGT. V trimming: 6 bases; J trimming: 5 bases; junction bases outside the gene matches: 6. This CDR3 contains 15 residues. The source of this sequence is a male patient younger than 18 who had a stem cell transplant for acute lymphoblastic leukemia, so the T cells may come from the graft donor. This specimen consisted of PBMCs, mostly from graft donor cells, obtained 360 days after TCRalphabeta/CD19-depleted stem cell transplant. This chain connects TRBV6-1 to TRBJ2-1; 11 bases line up with TRBD2. The CDR3: CASRASGRLNNEQFF. CDR3 coding DNA: TGTGCCAGCAGGGCTAGCGGGAGGCTTAACAATGAGCAGTTCTTC.